These 14 T cell receptor beta chains were sequenced from one sample in a study of control samples from healthy donors and cancer patients. Sequencing used immunoSEQ multiplex PCR; TCRdb keeps in-frame clones, though not all of them. The sample contains 65,000 to 100,000 clones, roughly 89% of which appear only once. Sequenced input: blood. These receptors all stem from a man between 50 and 59 years old in good health.

This clone was found once. CDR3 in amino acids: CASSQAGAWVNEQFF. The CDR3 DNA is TGCGCCAGCAGCCAAGCAGGGGCATGGGTCAATGAGCAGTTCTTC. The chain employs TRBV4-3 and TRBJ2-1, with D maybe TRBD1 (6 bases). Germline CDR1 reads LGHNA; CDR2 reads YSLEER. With 1 base removed from V and 6 bases from J, the gap between germline ends came to 13 bases. This CDR3 contains 15 residues.

The rearrangement links TRBV24-1 to TRBJ2-3, with 7 positions matching TRBD2. V was pared by 4 bases and J by 3 bases, with 9 bases of the junction left unmatched. CDR3 size: 16 residues. The V gene's germline CDR1 is KGHDR and CDR2 SFDVKD. The CDR3 loop reads CATSDSRLAGTDTQYF. The CDR3 DNA follows: TGTGCCACCAGTGACTCTCGACTAGCTGGTACAGATACGCAGTATTTT.

The rearrangement links TRBV12-3 or TRBV12-4 to TRBJ1-2, with D unresolved. The CDR3 sequence is 13 residues long. Trimming removed 1 base from V and 13 bases from J, with 16 bases in between. The CDR3 loop is CASSLDGTMGFTF. In nucleotides, the CDR3 is TGTGCCAGCAGTTTAGACGGAACTATGGGATTCACCTTC.

The chain recombines TRBV29-1 with TRBJ1-1, with 7 positions matching TRBD1. The CDR3 contains 15 residues. Trimming removed 5 bases from V and 0 bases from J; junction bases left unmatched: 9. Germline lookup yields CDR1 SQVTM and CDR2 ANQGSEA. This chain's CDR3 is CSVNTNRGMNTEAFF. The CDR3 nucleotides are TGCAGCGTTAATACAAACAGGGGAATGAACACTGAAGCTTTCTTT.

This clone occurred a few times. The chain links TRBV19 to TRBJ1-1; the match to TRBD1 covers 7 bases. Germline V gene sequence: CDR1 LNHDA, CDR2 SQIVND (reference sequence). V shed 5 bases, J shed 6 bases, and the junction held 9 bases outside the gene matches. This CDR3 spans 14 amino acids. The CDR3 region is CASSSGTAAAEAFF. The CDR3 DNA reads as TGTGCCAGTAGTTCGGGGACAGCCGCCGCTGAAGCTTTCTTT.

The CDR3 region is CASKGPNYGYTF. In DNA, the CDR3 is TGTGCCAGCAAGGGGCCAAACTATGGCTACACCTTC. V and J are TRBV2 and TRBJ1-2; a possible D gene is TRBD1 (5 bases). This CDR3 has 12 residues. Germline V gene lookup returns CDR1 SNHLY and CDR2 FYNNEI. Trimming left V 7 bases short and J 2 bases short, with 8 bases between.

This chain links TRBV6-6 with TRBJ1-1, with 9 bases aligning to TRBD1. Germline V gives CDR1 MNHNY, CDR2 SVGAGI (reference sequence). There are 14 residues in the CDR3. Unmatched junction bases numbered 2, after V lost 5 bases and J lost 1 base. The CDR3: CASSMDRGNTEAFF. CDR3 sequence (DNA): TGTGCCAGCAGTATGGACAGGGGGAACACTGAAGCTTTCTTT.

This chain links TRBV2 with TRBJ2-1; TRBD2 is a possible D gene (5 bases). The germline V and J ends were trimmed by 4 bases and 12 bases, with 10 bases remaining between them. Germline V gene data show CDR1 as SNHLY and CDR2 as FYNNEI. CDR3 length: 11 residues. CDR3 in amino acids: CASSVGDGQFF. In DNA, the CDR3 is TGTGCCAGCAGTGTGGGAGATGGGCAGTTCTTC.

The V call is TRBV25-1, the J call TRBJ1-5; D is uncertain. V dropped 10 bases and J dropped 2 bases, with 12 bases sitting between them. Germline values: CDR1 MGHDK, CDR2 SYGVNS. CDR3 size: 13 residues. The CDR3 DNA reads as TGTGCCACCAAGGGCCCCGGCAATCAGCCCCAGCATTTT. Translating gives CATKGPGNQPQHF.

This clone was detected only once. The genes are TRBV27 and TRBJ1-1; D gene unclear. Trimming cost V 3 bases and J 3 bases, with 11 bases left between them. The CDR3 is 14 residues long. Looked up from germline, CDR1 is MNHEY and CDR2 is SMNVEV (reference sequence). In nucleotides, the CDR3 is TGTGCCAGCAGTTTGAAAGGTCGAGACACTGAAGCTTTCTTT. Translation gives CASSLKGRDTEAFF.

As regards this clone: The same CDR3 is also encoded by other DNA sequences in this sample. V gene TRBV6-5 combines with J gene TRBJ1-5; D is ambiguous. The CDR3 is made up of 10 amino acids. Trimming cost V 7 bases and J 6 bases, with 4 bases left between them. Germline loops: CDR1 MNHEY, CDR2 SVGAGI. DNA for the CDR3: TGTGCCAGCAACGGTCAGCCCCAGCATTTT. Protein product: CASNGQPQHF.

This chain uses TRBV7-9 with TRBJ1-5; no firm D call. With 3 bases removed from V and 4 bases from J, the gap between germline ends came to 10 bases. The CDR3 loop spans 14 amino acids. CDR1 is SEHNR and CDR2 is FQNEAQ in the germline V gene (reference sequence). CDR3 sequence: CASSFGPLNQPQHF. The CDR3 DNA reads as TGTGCCAGCAGCTTCGGGCCCTTAAATCAGCCCCAGCATTTT.

The V call is TRBV12-3 or TRBV12-4, the J call TRBJ1-1; D call uncertain. V gave up 6 bases and J gave up 7 bases, with 12 bases separating them. The CDR3 is 12 amino acids. The CDR3 region has the DNA TGTGCCAGCAGCCCACCCGTTAGTGAAGCTTTCTTT. Translation gives CASSPPVSEAFF.

The rearrangement uses TRBV6-5 and TRBJ2-1, with D perhaps TRBD1 (6 bases). Trimming stripped 6 bases from V and 2 bases from J, with 11 bases between. CDR3 size: 14 residues. CDR1 MNHEY and CDR2 SVGAGI come from the germline V gene. The CDR3 spells CASSQGLTYNEQFF. As DNA, the CDR3 is TGTGCCAGCAGCCAGGGGTTGACCTACAATGAGCAGTTCTTC.